This T cell receptor beta chain was identified during a study of PD-1 blockade in classical Hodgkin lymphoma. Study information: Once every 2 weeks, patients received intravenous nivolumab at 3 mg/kg. General observations from the study: After ASCT, patients who started nivolumab under 1 year later were excluded.

This CDR3 region has 14 residues. Trimming left V 1 base short and J 5 bases short, with 8 bases between. The V gene's germline CDR1 is LNHDA and CDR2 SQIVND (reference sequence). Profiling relied on immunoSEQ multiplex PCR, and the TCRdb table lists in-frame clones only, not all of them. Found here are about 40,000 clones, roughly 73% of them singletons; the top ten hold around 15%. Regarding this clone: Its specificity is unknown.

Relapse was seen in all patients after autologous stem cell transplantation, and brentuximab vedotin exposure was variable. Sequenced here: peripheral blood mononuclear cells (PBMCs), sampled at baseline. This clonotype was obtained from a human donor with classical Hodgkin lymphoma. This sequence joins TRBV19 and TRBJ2-2; a possible D gene is TRBD1 (5 bases). CDR3 sequence (DNA): TGTGCCAGTAGTATAGGGACACATACCGGGGAGCTGTTTTTT. This translates into CASSIGTHTGELFF.